The entry that follows covers one TCR beta chain sequence. The entry originates in a study of control samples from healthy donors and cancer patients. Profiling relied on immunoSEQ multiplex PCR, and the TCRdb table lists in-frame clones only, not all of them. The table lists 100,000 to 120,000 clones, 70% to 90% of them singletons, with 3.5% to 4% in the top ten. The TCR comes from a woman aged 60-70 years with lung cancer. Material: PBMCs.

The CDR3 here is CASSPTRGGTYEQYF. In DNA, the CDR3 is TGTGCCAGCAGCCCGACCCGGGGGGGGACCTACGAGCAGTACTTC. The V call is TRBV5-4, the J call TRBJ2-7; 8 nucleotides match TRBD2. Germline V gives CDR1 SGHNT, CDR2 YYREEE (reference sequence). The CDR3 sequence is 15 residues long. V dropped 4 bases and J dropped 2; count of bases not matched to a gene: 8.